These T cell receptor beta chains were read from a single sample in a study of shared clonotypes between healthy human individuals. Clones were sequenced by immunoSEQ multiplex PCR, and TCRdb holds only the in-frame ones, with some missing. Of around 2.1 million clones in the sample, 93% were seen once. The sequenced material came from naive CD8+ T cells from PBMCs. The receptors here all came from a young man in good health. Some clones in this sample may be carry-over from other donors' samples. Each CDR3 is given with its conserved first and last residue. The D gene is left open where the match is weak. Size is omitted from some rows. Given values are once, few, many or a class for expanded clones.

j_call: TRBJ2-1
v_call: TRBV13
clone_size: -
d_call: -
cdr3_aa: CASRERDSSSYNEQFF
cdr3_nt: TGTGCCAGCAGGGAAAGGGACTCGAGCTCCTACAATGAGCAGTTCTTC

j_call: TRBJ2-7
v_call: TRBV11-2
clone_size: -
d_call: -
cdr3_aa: CASSQSGPGGYEQYF
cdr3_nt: TGTGCCAGCAGTCAATCCGGGCCAGGAGGCTACGAGCAGTACTTC

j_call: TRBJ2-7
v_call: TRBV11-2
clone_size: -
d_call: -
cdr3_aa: CASSLFRGGGEQYF
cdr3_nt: TGTGCCAGCAGCTTATTCAGGGGAGGCGGCGAGCAGTACTTC

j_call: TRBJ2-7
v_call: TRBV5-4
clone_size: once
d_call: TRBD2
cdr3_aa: CASSLGLAGGNSYEQYF
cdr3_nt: TGTGCCAGCAGCCTAGGACTAGCGGGAGGGAATTCCTACGAGCAGTACTTC

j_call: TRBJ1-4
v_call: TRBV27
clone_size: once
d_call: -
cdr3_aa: CASSLWGGDGEKLFF
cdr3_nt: TGTGCCAGCAGTTTATGGGGGGGGGATGGTGAAAAACTGTTTTTT

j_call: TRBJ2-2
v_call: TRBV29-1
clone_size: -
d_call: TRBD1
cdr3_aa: CSVKPGQGPKGTGELFF
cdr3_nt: TGCAGCGTTAAACCGGGACAGGGTCCTAAGGGCACCGGGGAGCTGTTTTTT

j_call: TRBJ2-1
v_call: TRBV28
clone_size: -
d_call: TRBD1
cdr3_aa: CASSPTGTGAYNEQFF
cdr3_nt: TGTGCCAGCAGTCCCACCGGGACAGGGGCCTACAATGAGCAGTTCTTC

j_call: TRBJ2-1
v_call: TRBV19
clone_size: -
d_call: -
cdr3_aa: CASSLLGENFF
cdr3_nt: TGTGCCAGTAGCCTGCTAGGGGAAAATTTCTTC

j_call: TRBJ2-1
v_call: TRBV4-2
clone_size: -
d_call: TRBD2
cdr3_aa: CASSQTSGTDNEQFF
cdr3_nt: TGTGCCAGCAGCCAAACTAGCGGGACTGACAATGAGCAGTTCTTC

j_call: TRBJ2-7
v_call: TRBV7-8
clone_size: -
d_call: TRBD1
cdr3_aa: CASRSTGYYEQYF
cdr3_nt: TGTGCCAGCAGATCGACAGGGTACTACGAGCAGTACTTC

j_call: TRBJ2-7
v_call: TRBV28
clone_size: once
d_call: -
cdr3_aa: CASSWGQYEQYF
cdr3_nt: TGTGCCAGCAGTTGGGGGCAGTACGAGCAGTACTTC

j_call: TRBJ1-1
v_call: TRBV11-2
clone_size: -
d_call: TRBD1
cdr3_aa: CASSLDFQGASTEAFF
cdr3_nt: TGTGCCAGCAGCTTAGATTTTCAGGGGGCGAGCACTGAAGCTTTCTTT

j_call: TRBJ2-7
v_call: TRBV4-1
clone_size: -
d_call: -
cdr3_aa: CASSRNSDPPFYEQYF
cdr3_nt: TGCGCCAGCAGCCGGAACTCCGATCCCCCCTTCTACGAGCAGTACTTC

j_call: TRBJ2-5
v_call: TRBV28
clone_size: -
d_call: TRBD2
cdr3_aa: CASSLTSGRETQYF
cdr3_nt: TGTGCCAGCAGTCTGACTAGCGGGAGAGAGACCCAGTACTTC

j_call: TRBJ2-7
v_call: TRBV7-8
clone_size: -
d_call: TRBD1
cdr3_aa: CASSLGTGGWEQYF
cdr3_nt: TGTGCCAGCAGCCTTGGGACAGGTGGTTGGGAGCAGTACTTC

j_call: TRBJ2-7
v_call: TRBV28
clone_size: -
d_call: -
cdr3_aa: CASSFSGNIVGYEQYF
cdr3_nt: TGTGCCAGCAGTTTTTCGGGGAACATCGTCGGTTACGAGCAGTACTTC

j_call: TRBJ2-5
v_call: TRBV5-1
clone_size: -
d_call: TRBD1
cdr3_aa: CASSEMGQAQETQYF
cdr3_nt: TGCGCCAGCAGCGAGATGGGACAGGCCCAAGAGACCCAGTACTTC

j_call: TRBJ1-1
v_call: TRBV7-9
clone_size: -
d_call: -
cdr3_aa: CASSSYRVRDTEAFF
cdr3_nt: TGTGCCAGCAGCTCTTACAGAGTACGAGACACTGAAGCTTTCTTT

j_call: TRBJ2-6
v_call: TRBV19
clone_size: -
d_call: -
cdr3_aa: CASSRPGTARSGANVLTF
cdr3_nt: TGTGCCAGTAGTAGGCCTGGGACGGCCCGCTCTGGGGCCAACGTCCTGACTTTC

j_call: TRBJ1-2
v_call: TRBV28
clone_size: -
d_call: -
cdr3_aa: CASSLGTLPNYGYTF
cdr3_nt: TGTGCCAGCAGTTTGGGGACCCTCCCGAACTATGGCTACACCTTC

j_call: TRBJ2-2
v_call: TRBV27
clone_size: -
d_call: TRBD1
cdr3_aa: CASSPIGGQGQRSTGELFF
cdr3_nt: TGTGCCAGCAGTCCTATAGGGGGACAGGGCCAAAGGAGCACCGGGGAGCTGTTTTTT

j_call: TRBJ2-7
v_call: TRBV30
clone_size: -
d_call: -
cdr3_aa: CAWSGGWEQYF
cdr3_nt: TGTGCCTGGAGTGGAGGGTGGGAGCAGTACTTC

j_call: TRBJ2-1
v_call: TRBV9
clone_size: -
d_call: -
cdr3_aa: CASSVVGGKAYNEQFF
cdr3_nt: TGTGCCAGCAGCGTAGTGGGCGGGAAGGCGTACAATGAGCAGTTCTTC

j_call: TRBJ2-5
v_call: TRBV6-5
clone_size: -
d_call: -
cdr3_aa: CASSYAETIGTQYF
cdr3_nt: TGTGCCAGCAGTTACGCTGAAACGATTGGGACCCAGTACTTC

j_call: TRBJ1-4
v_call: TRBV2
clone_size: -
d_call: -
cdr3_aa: CASSHPPQGKFREKLFF
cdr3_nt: TGTGCCAGCAGTCACCCGCCTCAAGGGAAGTTTCGTGAAAAACTGTTTTTT

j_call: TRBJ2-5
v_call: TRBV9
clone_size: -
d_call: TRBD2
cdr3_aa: CASSVFSGGKETQYF
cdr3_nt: TGTGCCAGCAGCGTCTTCAGCGGGGGGAAAGAGACCCAGTACTTC

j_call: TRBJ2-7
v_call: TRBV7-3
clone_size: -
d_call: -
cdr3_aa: CASSLSRGNEQYF
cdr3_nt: TGTGCCAGCAGCTTAAGCCGGGGGAACGAGCAGTACTTC

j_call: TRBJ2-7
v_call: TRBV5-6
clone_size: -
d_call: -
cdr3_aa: CASSIGGLAASEQYF
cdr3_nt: TGTGCCAGCAGCATTGGGGGACTGGCCGCAAGCGAGCAGTACTTC

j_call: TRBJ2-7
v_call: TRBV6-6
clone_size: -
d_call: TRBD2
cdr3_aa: CASSYGSGRETEQYF
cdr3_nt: TGTGCCAGCAGTTACGGTAGCGGGAGAGAAACTGAGCAGTACTTC

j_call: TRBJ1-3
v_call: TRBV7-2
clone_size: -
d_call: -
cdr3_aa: CASSSRDDSGNTIYF
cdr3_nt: TGTGCCAGCAGCTCCCGGGACGACTCTGGAAACACCATATATTTT

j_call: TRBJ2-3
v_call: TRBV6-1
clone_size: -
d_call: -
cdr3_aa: CASRVSNTDTQYF
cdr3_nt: TGTGCCAGCAGGGTCAGCAACACAGATACGCAGTATTTT

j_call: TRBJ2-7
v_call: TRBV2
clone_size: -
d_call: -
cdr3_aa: CASRKGVTSYEQYF
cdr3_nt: TGTGCCAGCAGGAAGGGGGTTACCTCCTACGAGCAGTACTTC

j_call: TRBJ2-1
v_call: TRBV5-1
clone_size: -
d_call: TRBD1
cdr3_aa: CASTLTGGGNNEQFF
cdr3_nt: TGCGCCAGCACCCTGACAGGGGGCGGGAACAATGAGCAGTTCTTC

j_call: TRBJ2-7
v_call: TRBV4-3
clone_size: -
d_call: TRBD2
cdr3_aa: CASSQDSGTVSYEQYF
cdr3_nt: TGCGCCAGCAGCCAGGATAGCGGGACCGTCTCCTACGAGCAGTACTTC

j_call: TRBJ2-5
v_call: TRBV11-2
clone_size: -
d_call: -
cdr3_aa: CASSLDRLSGETQYF
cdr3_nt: TGTGCCAGCAGCTTAGACAGGCTTAGTGGGGAGACCCAGTACTTC